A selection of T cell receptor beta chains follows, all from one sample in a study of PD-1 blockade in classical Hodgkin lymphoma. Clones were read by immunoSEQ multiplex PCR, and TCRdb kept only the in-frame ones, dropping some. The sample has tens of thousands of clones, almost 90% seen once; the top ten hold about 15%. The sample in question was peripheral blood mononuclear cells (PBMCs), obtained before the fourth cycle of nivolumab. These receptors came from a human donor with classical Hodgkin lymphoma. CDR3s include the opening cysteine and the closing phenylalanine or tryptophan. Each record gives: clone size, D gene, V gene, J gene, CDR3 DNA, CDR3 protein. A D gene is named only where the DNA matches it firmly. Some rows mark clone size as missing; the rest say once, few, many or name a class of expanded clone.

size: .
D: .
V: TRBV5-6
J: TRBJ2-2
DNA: TGTGCCAGCACCGAGAACACCGGGGAGCTGTTTTTT
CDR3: CASTENTGELFF

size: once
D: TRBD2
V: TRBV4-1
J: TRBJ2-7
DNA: TGCGCCAGCAGCCATCGACTAGCGGGAGTCTCCTACGAGCAGTACTTC
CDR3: CASSHRLAGVSYEQYF

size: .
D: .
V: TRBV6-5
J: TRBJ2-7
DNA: TGTGCCAGCACCGATTTAAAGGGGGAGCAGTACTTC
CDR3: CASTDLKGEQYF

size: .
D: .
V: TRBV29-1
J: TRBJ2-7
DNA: TGCAGCGCTCTGTCCCAAGACGAGCAGTACTTC
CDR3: CSALSQDEQYF

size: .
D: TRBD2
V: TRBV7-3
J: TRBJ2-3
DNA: TGTGCCAGCGGAGGCGGGGGATCAGATACGCAGTATTTT
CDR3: CASGGGGSDTQYF

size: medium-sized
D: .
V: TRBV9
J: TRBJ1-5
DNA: TGTGCCAGCAGCCCCGCCGGGGGTAGCAATCAGCCCCAGCATTTT
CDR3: CASSPAGGSNQPQHF

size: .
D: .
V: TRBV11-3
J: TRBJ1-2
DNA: TGTGCCAGCAGCTTAGGGGGTCGGGGGGACCCTTCCTATGGCTACACCTTC
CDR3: CASSLGGRGDPSYGYTF

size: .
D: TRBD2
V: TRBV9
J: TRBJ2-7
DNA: TGTGCCAGCAGCGTAGGACTAGCGGCCTCCTACGAGCAGTACTTC
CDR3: CASSVGLAASYEQYF

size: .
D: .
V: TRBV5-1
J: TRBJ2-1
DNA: TGCGCCAGCACCTTTGTTTGGAGGGAGAGCTCCTACAATGAGCAGTTCTTC
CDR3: CASTFVWRESSYNEQFF

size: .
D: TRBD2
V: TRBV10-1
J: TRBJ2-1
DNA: TGCGCCAGCAGTGCCCACCAAGGACTAGCGGGAGTTGAGCAGTTCTTC
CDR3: CASSAHQGLAGVEQFF

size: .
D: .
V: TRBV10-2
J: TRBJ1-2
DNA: TGCGCCAGCAGTGACGGGGACGGTAACTATGGCTACACCTTC
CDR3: CASSDGDGNYGYTF

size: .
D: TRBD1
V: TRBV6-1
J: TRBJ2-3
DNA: TGTGCCAGCAGGACCGACAGGGGAGATACGCAGTATTTT
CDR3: CASRTDRGDTQYF

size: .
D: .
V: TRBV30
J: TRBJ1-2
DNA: TGTGCCTGGAGATTCTCCACTAACTATGGCTACACCTTC
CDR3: CAWRFSTNYGYTF

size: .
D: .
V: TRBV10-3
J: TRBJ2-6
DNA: TGTGCCATCAGTGACAGGGAGGTACTGTTTGGGGCCAACGTCCTGACTTTC
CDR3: CAISDREVLFGANVLTF

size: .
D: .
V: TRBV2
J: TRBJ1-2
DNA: TGTGCCAGCAGTGAAGAAAACGGAGGAGGGTATGGCTACACCTTC
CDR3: CASSEENGGGYGYTF

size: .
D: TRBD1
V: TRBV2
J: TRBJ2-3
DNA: TGTGCCAGCAGCTGGACAGGGAGCACAGATACGCAGTATTTT
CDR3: CASSWTGSTDTQYF

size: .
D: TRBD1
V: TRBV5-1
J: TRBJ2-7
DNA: TGCGCCAGCAGCCCCACAGGACAGGTTGGTTACGAGCAGTACTTC
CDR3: CASSPTGQVGYEQYF

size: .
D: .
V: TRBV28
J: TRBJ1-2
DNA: TGTGCCAGCAGTTTAGGAGGCAGCTTCTATGGTTACACCTTC
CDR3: CASSLGGSFYGYTF

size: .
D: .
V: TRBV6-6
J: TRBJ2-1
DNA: TGTGCCAGCAGTTACTCGGGCGGAGGCTACAATGAGCAGTTCTTC
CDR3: CASSYSGGGYNEQFF

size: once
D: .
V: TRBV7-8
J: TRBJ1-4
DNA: TGTGCCTCGGGTATCTCAACTAATGAAAAACTGTTTTTT
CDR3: CASGISTNEKLFF